The clone carrying this TCR beta chain was detected a few times. Germline assignment: CDR1 SGHRS and CDR2 YFSETQ. This CDR3 comprises 15 residues. The V end lost 0 bases, the J end lost 1 base, and 8 bases lay between the germline ends. Noted time point: patch test 1, 2 weeks after DPC sensitization. Treatment noted: therapeutic diphenylcyclopropenone sensitization with weekly scalp DPC. From the RACE reads, TCRdb called clonotypes with MiXCR, one entry per CDR3 protein. Of 65,000 to 85,000 distinct CDR3 sequences in the sample, about 9.4% were seen once. These data are taken from a study of human T cells and chemical hapten exposure.

The V and J genes are TRBV5-1 and TRBJ1-5; a weak D match, TRBD1 (5 bases). The clonotype was recovered from a woman aged 45-65 years with alopecia areata. Some clones in this sample may be carry-over from other donors' samples. This specimen consisted of whole blood, obtained in connection with sensitization to the hapten diphenylcyclopropenone (DPC). The DNA of the CDR3 is TGCGCCAGCAGCTTGGCGGGACTCAGCAATCAGCCCCAGCATTTT. Its translation: CASSLAGLSNQPQHF.